This T cell receptor beta chain was captured in a study of blood T cell repertoires in COVID-19. There are 19 residues in the CDR3. Germline trimming cut 7 bases from V and 2 bases from J; bases unmatched to any gene: 17. Germline CDR1 reads MDHEN; CDR2 reads SYDVKM. The method was immunoSEQ multiplex PCR; TCRdb's version includes in-frame clones alone and lacks a portion of them. Of approximately 140,000 clones in the sample, just over 85% were seen once. Sequencing was carried out using peripheral blood. The chain links TRBV28 to TRBJ2-2, with 9 bases matching TRBD2. The sequence was obtained from a woman aged 55-69 years with acute or convalescent COVID-19. CDR3 in DNA: TGTGCCAGCATCTTTGGTGGCAGCGGGGGGCCAGGAAACACCGGGGAGCTGTTTTTT. It is translated as CASIFGGSGGPGNTGELFF.